These 14 T cell receptor beta chains were sequenced from one sample in a study of blood T cell repertoires in COVID-19. Produced via immunoSEQ multiplex PCR; TCRdb's table is partial and in-frame only. This sample yields 170,000 or so clones, of which about 86% are seen a single time; over 7% belongs to the top ten. The sequenced sample was peripheral blood. The receptors shown here come from a man aged 45-60 years with active or convalescent COVID-19.

There are a few counts of this clone. The chain joins TRBV15 to TRBJ2-2, with a tentative D call TRBD2 (6 bases). The CDR3 spans 15 residues. Trimming left V 8 bases short and J 0 bases short, with 13 bases between. CDR1 is LNHNV, CDR2 YYDKDF, per germline (reference sequence). The CDR3 is CATQARDSNTGELFF. DNA of the CDR3: TGTGCCACCCAGGCGAGGGACTCGAACACCGGGGAGCTGTTTTTT.

V usage is TRBV7-2 and J usage is TRBJ1-4; 8 bases are a match to TRBD1. With 3 bases clipped from V and 5 bases from J, the junction kept 5 bases outside the gene matches. CDR1 and CDR2 from the germline V gene are SGHTA and FQGNSA. This CDR3 has 15 amino acids. CDR3 protein: CASSFAGGPNEKLFF. CDR3 nucleotide sequence: TGTGCCAGCAGCTTCGCAGGGGGCCCGAATGAAAAACTGTTTTTT.

In this sample, this clone turned up once. The chain couples TRBV10-3 to TRBJ2-7, with D unclear. The CDR3 extends over 13 amino acids. Deletions cut 5 bases from V and 2 bases from J, with 10 bases between. CDR1 is ENHRY, CDR2 SYGVKD, per germline. The CDR3 bases are TGTGCCATCAGTCCCGGCGAGGCCTACGAGCAGTACTTC. Amino acids: CAISPGEAYEQYF.

This clone occurred once. The V gene is TRBV7-3, the J gene TRBJ1-1; 11 bases map to TRBD1. After removal of 10 bases from V and 1 base from J, the junction contained 2 bases not matched to a gene. The CDR3 runs to 13 residues. Looked up from germline, CDR1 is SGHTA and CDR2 is FQGTGA. The CDR3 loop is CATGQGANTEAFF. CDR3 bases: TGTGCCACTGGACAGGGGGCGAACACTGAAGCTTTCTTT.

The rearrangement joins TRBV7-6 to TRBJ2-5; 9 nucleotides align to TRBD1. CDR3 length equals 16 residues. Trimming removed 5 bases from V and 3 bases from J; junction bases left unmatched: 10. CDR1 SGHVS and CDR2 FNYEAQ come from the germline V gene. CDR3: CASSLMGQGGKETQYF. Here the CDR3 DNA reads TGTGCCAGCAGCCTGATGGGACAGGGAGGTAAAGAGACCCAGTACTTC. Combining the CDR3 with reference TRBV7-6 and TRBJ2-5 gives the whole variable domain GAGVSQSPRYKVTKRGQDVALRCDPISGHVSLYWYRQALGQGPEFLTYFNYEAQQDKSGLPNDRFSAERPEGSISTLTIQRTEQRDSAMYRCASSLMGQGGKETQYFGPGTRLLVL.

The rearrangement uses TRBV30 and TRBJ1-5; D possibly corresponds to TRBD1 (6 bases). Trimming left V 0 bases short and J 2 bases short, with 14 bases between. Germline loops: CDR1 GTSNPN, CDR2 SVGIG (reference sequence). This CDR3 contains 16 residues. The CDR3 DNA reads TGTGCCTGGAGTGTATTGGGGGCCGGAGGCAATCAGCCCCAGCATTTT. Protein sequence: CAWSVLGAGGNQPQHF.

The table lists this clone with a few counts. This chain uses TRBV28 with TRBJ1-4; D remains unclear. CDR1 is MDHEN and CDR2 is SYDVKM in the germline V gene. This CDR3 has 12 amino acids. V lost 7 bases and J 10 bases, leaving 13 bases between the germline ends. CDR3 nucleotides: TGTGCCAGCACCTCTAGTGCGGCAAAACTGTTTTTT. This translates into CASTSSAAKLFF.

The rearrangement links TRBV4-1 to TRBJ1-1; TRBD1 agrees at 7 bases. Germline V gene data show CDR1 as MGHRA and CDR2 as YSYEKL. The CDR3 runs 14 residues. J was trimmed by 6 bases and V by 4 bases; bases with no gene match: 8. DNA of the CDR3: TGCGCCAGCAGCCTACCACAGGGGATGCCTGAAGCTTTCTTT. Residues: CASSLPQGMPEAFF.

In nucleotides, the CDR3 is TGTGCCAGCTCACCTCAGGTGGCAGGGGAGGAGACCCAGTACTTC. Protein: CASSPQVAGEETQYF. The rearrangement joins TRBV18 to TRBJ2-5, with a possible D match to TRBD1 (6 bases). Germline CDR1 KGHSH, CDR2 LQKENI. There are 15 residues in the CDR3. Trimming took off 3 bases at V and 5 bases at J, with 16 bases between the two ends.

The rearrangement uses TRBV10-3 and TRBJ1-6; 9 nucleotides line up with TRBD1. The CDR3 consists of 15 residues. V shed 10 bases and J 8 bases; nucleotides not matched to a gene: 12. Germline CDR1 ENHRY, CDR2 SYGVKD. CDR3 sequence reads: CATRAPTGGDSPLHF. Written as DNA, the CDR3 is TGTGCCACAAGGGCACCGACAGGGGGAGATTCACCCCTCCACTTT.

The chain joins TRBV6-6 to TRBJ1-3; a possible D gene is TRBD1 (5 bases). The V gene's germline CDR1 is MNHNY and CDR2 SVGAGI (reference sequence). V lost 6 bases and J lost 1, with 13 bases in between. The CDR3 contains 15 residues. Here the CDR3 reads CASSSFGASGNTIYF. In DNA form, the CDR3 reads TGTGCCAGCAGCTCCTTTGGGGCTTCTGGAAACACCATATATTTT.

The chain carries TRBV7-9 and TRBJ2-4, with D tentatively TRBD2 (5 bases). The germline gives CDR1 SEHNR, CDR2 FQNEAQ (reference sequence). The CDR3 totals 16 residues. V was clipped by 1 base and J by 3 bases, with 13 bases between them. In DNA form, the CDR3 reads TGTGCCAGCAGCTTAGATGCTTTGCGGGTCAAAAACATTCAGTACTTC. This encodes CASSLDALRVKNIQYF.

The rearrangement links TRBV5-1 to TRBJ1-4; D gene ambiguous. Germline CDR1 and CDR2: SGHRS and YFSETQ. The CDR3 is made up of 12 amino acids. The V end was cut by 0 bases, the J end by 7 bases, with 4 bases between. In nucleotides, the CDR3 is TGCGCCAGCAGCTTGGCTTTTGAAAAACTGTTTTTT. Protein sequence: CASSLAFEKLFF.

The chain couples TRBV28 to TRBJ2-1, with TRBD2 matching 8 bases. Trimming at V came to 7 bases and at J to 0 bases, leaving 8 bases not matched to a gene. CDR1 and CDR2 from the germline V gene are MDHEN and SYDVKM. The CDR3 is 16 residues long. The CDR3 spells CASTIQAGVSYNEQFF. The CDR3 DNA reads as TGTGCCAGCACGATCCAAGCGGGAGTCTCCTACAATGAGCAGTTCTTC.